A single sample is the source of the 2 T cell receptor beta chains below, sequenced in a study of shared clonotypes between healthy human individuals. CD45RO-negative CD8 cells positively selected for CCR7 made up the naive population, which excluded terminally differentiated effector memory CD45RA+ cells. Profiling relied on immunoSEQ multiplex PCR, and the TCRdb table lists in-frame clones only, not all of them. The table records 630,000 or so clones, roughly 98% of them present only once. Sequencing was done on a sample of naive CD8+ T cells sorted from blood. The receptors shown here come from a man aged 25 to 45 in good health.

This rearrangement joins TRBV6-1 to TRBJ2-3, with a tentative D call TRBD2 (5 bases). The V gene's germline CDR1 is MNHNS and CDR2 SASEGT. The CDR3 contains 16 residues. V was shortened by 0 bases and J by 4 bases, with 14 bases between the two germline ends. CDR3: CASSEAGGPGSDTQYF. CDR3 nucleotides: TGTGCCAGCAGTGAAGCAGGAGGACCCGGGTCAGATACGCAGTATTTT.

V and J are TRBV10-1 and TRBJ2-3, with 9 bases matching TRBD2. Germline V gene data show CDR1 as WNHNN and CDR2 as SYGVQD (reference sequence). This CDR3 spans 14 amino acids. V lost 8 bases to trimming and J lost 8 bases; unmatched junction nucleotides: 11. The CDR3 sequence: CASQSRSGSGTQYF. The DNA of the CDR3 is TGCGCCAGCCAATCTCGTAGCGGGAGTGGTACGCAGTATTTT.